This T cell receptor beta chain was documented in a study of blood T cell repertoires in COVID-19 (dated by TCRdb to between 2020 and 2021). Describing the broader study: Samples covering the acute and convalescent phases of COVID-19 were provided by collaborators in the United States, Italy and Spain. Sample metadata almost always included a de-identified subject ID, COVID-19 status, age in years and sex. Samples came from the ongoing ImmuneRACE study (first 160 participants) plus 1,254 subjects from 6 global collaborators. A freely available public database, intended as a resource for researchers studying the immune response to SARS-CoV-2, is where the repertoires were released. Deeply sampled blood TCRbeta repertoires from subjects exposed to, actively infected with, or recovered from COVID-19 were included in the dataset. Where available, HLA class I and class II types were obtained from metadata supplied by the sample provider rather than from assay-based typing. The material from the prospective study consisted of cDNA or gDNA derived from T cells, B-cell-depleted T cells, or PBMCs.

There are 12 amino acids in the CDR3, from cysteine to phenylalanine inclusive. The only DNA kept is the CDR3, 36 bases in frame from the first base. V and J lose 3 bases and 8 bases, and a span of 10 bases separates them. CDR1 is given as MDHEN and CDR2 as SYDVKM, both from the germline V gene. Here is what the overall study found, with its caveats: The quantity of clinical and demographic metadata differed by source and by participant and was supplied without curation.

As to this clone: There is no known antigen for this receptor. Base qualities are not recorded, but no much larger clone differs from it by a single base.

TCRbeta CDR3 regions were amplified from genomic DNA using the immunoSEQ Assay, a bias-controlled multiplex PCR. The authors processed their data as follows. The number of nucleated cells in each sample was estimated by amplification of reference gene primers within the assay. Sequence reads were collapsed and filtered to measure the absolute abundance of every unique TCRbeta CDR3 rearrangement. For each sample, productive Simpson clonality was calculated as the square root of Simpson's diversity index over productive rearrangements. TCRdb provides this immuneACCESS table in a form limited to in-frame rearrangements. Some clones are lacking; in checked studies, under half of them reflect an unresolved V gene, and why the rest are absent is not known. That table furnishes V, J and clone size, whereas the DNA furnished D and trimming. The sample has about 130,000 clones on record, around 88% of them singletons. The ten largest make up about 2.5% of the sample.

Participants in the prospective study were enrolled through a virtual design, were aged about 18 to 89 years, and lived in 20 to 30 United States geographic areas. Cohort assignment in the prospective study relied on participant-reported clinical history from a screening survey and a study questionnaire. For ImmuneRACE Cohort 3, a participant was defined as recovered based on two consecutive negative NP/OP PCR tests, clearance by a healthcare professional, or resolution of symptoms. Each participant in the prospective study had whole blood, serum and a nasopharyngeal or oropharyngeal swab collected by mobile phlebotomists. Over a roughly 2-month period, participants in the prospective study had the option of providing additional blood draws and questionnaires. Before DNA extraction, prospective study blood samples were shipped either frozen or at room temperature.

The rearrangement joined TRBV28 to TRBJ1-2; confidence is insufficient to name the D gene. The TCR was taken from a woman between 50 and 59 years old who had recovered from COVID-19. The source material was PBMCs or T cells enriched from blood (not recorded which). The CDR3 is CASSFGVGGYTF. At the DNA level, the sequence is TGTGCCAGCAGTTTCGGGGTGGGAGGCTACACCTTC.